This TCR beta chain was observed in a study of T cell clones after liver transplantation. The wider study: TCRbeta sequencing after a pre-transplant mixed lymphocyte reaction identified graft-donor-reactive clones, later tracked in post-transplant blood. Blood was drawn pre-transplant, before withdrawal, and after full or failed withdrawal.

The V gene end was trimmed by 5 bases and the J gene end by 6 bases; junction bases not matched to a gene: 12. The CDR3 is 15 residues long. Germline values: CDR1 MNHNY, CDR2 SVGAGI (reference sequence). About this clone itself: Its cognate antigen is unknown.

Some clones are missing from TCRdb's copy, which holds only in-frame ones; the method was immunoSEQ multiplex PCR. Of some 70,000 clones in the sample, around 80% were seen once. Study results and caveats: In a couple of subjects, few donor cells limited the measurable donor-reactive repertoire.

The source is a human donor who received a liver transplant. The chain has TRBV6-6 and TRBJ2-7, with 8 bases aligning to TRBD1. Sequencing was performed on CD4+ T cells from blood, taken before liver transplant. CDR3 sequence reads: CASSAIDRGRGEQYF. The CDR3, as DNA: TGTGCCAGCAGTGCCATAGACAGGGGTAGAGGCGAGCAGTACTTC.